The present T cell receptor (beta chain) was sequenced within a study of blood T cell repertoires in COVID-19. Study-wide context: Acute-phase and convalescent COVID-19 samples originated in the United States, Italy and Spain.

Per germline, CDR1 MNHEY and CDR2 SVGAGI. The CDR3 is 12 amino acids. J gave up 4 bases and V 6 bases, and 2 bases lay outside the gene matches. Original processing notes: Amplification from reference gene primers served as the basis for estimated nucleated cell counts. Profiling relied on immunoSEQ multiplex PCR, and the TCRdb table lists in-frame clones only, not all of them. The DNA was the basis for D and trimming; V, J and clone size are from that table. This table has roughly 240,000 clones, about 82% appearing once. The clonotype comes from a man aged 50 or older with COVID-19, enrolled during active disease. The sequencing input was peripheral blood. The rearrangement joins TRBV6-5 to TRBJ1-1, with 7 bases lining up with TRBD1. CDR3 in amino acids: CASRAGGTEAFF. The CDR3 DNA reads TGTGCCAGCAGGGCAGGGGGCACTGAAGCTTTCTTT.